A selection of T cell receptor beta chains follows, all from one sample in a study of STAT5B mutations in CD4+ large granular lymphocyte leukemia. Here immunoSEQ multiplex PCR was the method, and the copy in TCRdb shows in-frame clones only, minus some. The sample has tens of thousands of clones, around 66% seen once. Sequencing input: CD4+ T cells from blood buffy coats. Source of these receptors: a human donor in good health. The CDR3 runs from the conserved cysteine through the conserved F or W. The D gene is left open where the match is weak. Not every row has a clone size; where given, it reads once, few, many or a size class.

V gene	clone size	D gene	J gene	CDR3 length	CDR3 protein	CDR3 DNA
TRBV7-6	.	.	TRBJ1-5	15	CASSLSSYSNQPQHF	TGTGCCAGCAGCTTAAGTTCGTATAGCAATCAGCCCCAGCATTTT
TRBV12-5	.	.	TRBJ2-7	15	CASGLGTSDSYEQYF	TGTGCTAGTGGTCTAGGGACTTCCGACTCCTACGAGCAGTACTTC
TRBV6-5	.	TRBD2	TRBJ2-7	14	CASSLLAGLYEQYF	TGTGCCAGCAGCCTACTAGCGGGGCTCTACGAGCAGTACTTC
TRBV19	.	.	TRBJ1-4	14	CASTPGGSNEKLFF	TGTGCCAGTACTCCTGGGGGAAGTAATGAAAAACTGTTTTTT
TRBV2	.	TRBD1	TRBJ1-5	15	CASSVGTGRNQPQHF	TGTGCCAGCAGTGTGGGGACAGGGCGCAATCAGCCCCAGCATTTT
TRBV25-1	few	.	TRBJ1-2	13	CASSATGIYGYTF	TGTGCCAGCAGTGCCACAGGGATCTATGGCTACACCTTC
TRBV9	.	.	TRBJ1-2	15	CASSEGQGVNYGYTF	TGTGCCAGCAGCGAGGGGCAGGGTGTAAACTATGGCTACACCTTC
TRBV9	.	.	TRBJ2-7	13	CASSVLTGQEQYF	TGTGCCAGCAGCGTACTCACAGGGCAAGAGCAGTACTTC
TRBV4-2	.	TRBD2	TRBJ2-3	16	CASSQGTSGGADTQYF	TGTGCCAGCAGCCAAGGGACTAGCGGGGGGGCAGATACGCAGTATTTT
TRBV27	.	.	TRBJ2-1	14	CASRRPGLLNEQFF	TGTGCCAGCAGGCGTCCGGGACTGCTAAATGAGCAGTTCTTC